This TCR beta chain was captured in a study of blood T cell repertoires in COVID-19. The wider study: The recovered donors of Cohort 3 showed two negative PCRs, clearance, or symptom resolution. PBMCs, B-cell-depleted T cells, or T cells provided the cDNA or gDNA that made up the material.

TCRdb's table, derived via immunoSEQ multiplex PCR, lists solely in-frame clones and lacks some. The data contain under 200,000 clones, 79% of them singletons. This clone showed up just a few times. V lost 4 bases to trimming and J lost 6 bases; unmatched junction nucleotides: 5. Germline-derived CDR1 and CDR2 are SGHNT and YENEEA. This CDR3 contains 13 residues. Recruitment covered 20 to 25 US areas and drew participants whose ages spanned about 18 to 90 years. The J gene is TRBJ2-7, the V gene TRBV11-3, with TRBD1 matching 8 bases. The TCR comes from a woman between 70 and 85 years old in a cohort exposed to, infected with or recovered from COVID-19 (not recorded which). The sample consisted of PBMCs or T cells enriched from blood (not recorded which). The CDR3 region has the DNA TGTGCCAGCAGCTCCCAGGGGGCTGGCGAGCAGTACTTC. Its protein product is CASSSQGAGEQYF.